The 25 T cell receptor beta chains presented below share a single source sample, sequenced in a study of CXCR3-negative and CXCR3-positive naive CD8 T cells. UMI labels and 5' RACE were used to prepare the TRB cDNA libraries. TCRdb processed the 5' RACE reads again and assigns one entry to each CDR3 protein, with no DNA. This sample contains 65,000 to 75,000 distinct CDR3 sequences. The material sequenced was naive CXCR3- CD8+ T cells from blood. The sample's subset: CD45RO-CCR7+CD27+CD95- naive CD8+ T cells lacking CXCR3 (TNR3-). The receptors derive from a human donor in good health. Some clones in this sample may be carry-over from other donors' samples.

V is TRBV6-2 or TRBV6-3 and J is TRBJ1-1; TCRdb picks TRBD1, but there is no DNA to check that call. This CDR3 region has 14 residues. In germline, CDR1 is MNHEY, CDR2 SVGEGT. The CDR3 is CASSYKTGATEAFF.

This sequence joins TRBV29-1 and TRBJ2-5; the D call of TRBD1 rests on TCRdb alone, since no DNA is present to check it. The CDR3 totals 13 residues. Germline lookup yields CDR1 SQVTM and CDR2 ANQGSEA. CDR3 sequence: CSALQGFGETQYF.

The J gene is TRBJ2-6, the V gene TRBV3-1; TCRdb selects TRBD1, and the lack of DNA leaves this call unchecked. CDR1 is LGHDT, CDR2 YNNKEL, per germline (reference sequence). CDR3 length equals 15 residues. The CDR3: CASSLTGVGANVLTF.

The V and J genes are TRBV7-9 and TRBJ2-1. The CDR3 totals 14 residues. In germline, CDR1 is SEHNR, CDR2 FQNEAQ (reference sequence). The CDR3 here is CASSGEGSYNEQFF.

The chain couples TRBV6-2 or TRBV6-3 to TRBJ2-3; the TCRdb call, TRBD1, lacks DNA for checking. CDR1 MNHEY and CDR2 SVGEGT come from the germline V gene. The CDR3 has 14 residues. CDR3 residues: CASSSGGWTDTQYF.

V and J are TRBV12-3 or TRBV12-4 and TRBJ2-7; the D call of TRBD2 rests on TCRdb alone, since no DNA is present to check it. This CDR3 has 15 residues. CDR3: CASSTGTSGSYEQYF.

The rearrangement uses TRBV4-1 and TRBJ2-7; the TCRdb call, TRBD2, lacks DNA for checking. This CDR3 has 16 amino acids. The V gene's germline CDR1 is MGHRA and CDR2 YSYEKL. CDR3 residues: CASSQGTSGTPYEQYF.

The chain couples TRBV29-1 to TRBJ1-2. Germline CDR1 and CDR2: SQVTM and ANQGSEA. The CDR3 has 12 amino acids. The CDR3 reads CSVERAPGGYTF.

V is TRBV14 and J is TRBJ1-6. This CDR3 is 14 amino acids long. The germline gives CDR1 SGHDN, CDR2 FVKESK. CDR3 loop: CASSQEGSYSPLHF. The entire variable domain, with the rest obtained from reference TRBV14 and TRBJ1-6, is as follows: EAGVTQFPSHSVIEKGQTVTLRCDPISGHDNLYWYRRVMGKEIKFLLHFVKESKQDESGMPNNRFLAERTGGTYSTLKVQPAELEDSGVYFCASSQEGSYSPLHFGNGTRLTVT.

The V call is TRBV12-3 or TRBV12-4, the J call TRBJ1-2; without DNA, the TCRdb call of TRBD1 cannot be checked. The CDR3 contains 14 residues. CDR3: CASSFGGLLYGYTF.

This sequence joins TRBV7-9 and TRBJ2-7; TCRdb picks TRBD1, but there is no DNA to check that call. The germline gives CDR1 SEHNR, CDR2 FQNEAQ (reference sequence). The CDR3 length is 15 residues. The CDR3 sequence is CASSAPGGGSYEQYF.

The rearrangement joins TRBV14 to TRBJ1-4; checking the TCRdb D call of TRBD1 is not possible without DNA. Germline values: CDR1 SGHDN, CDR2 FVKESK. There are 16 residues in the CDR3. CDR3 residues: CASSQDGTPQNEKLFF.

The rearrangement uses TRBV29-1 and TRBJ1-2; TCRdb lists TRBD1, though no DNA is available to test this call. Germline CDR1 and CDR2: SQVTM and ANQGSEA. This CDR3 spans 13 amino acids. The CDR3 sequence is CSVIPPGVSGYTF.

This chain links TRBV29-1 with TRBJ2-7; TCRdb reports TRBD2, a call that lacks DNA to check it against. CDR1 is SQVTM, CDR2 ANQGSEA, per germline. This CDR3 comprises 14 residues. The CDR3 protein is CSVRAPYKSYEQYF.

V is TRBV20-1 and J is TRBJ2-5; TCRdb's D call, TRBD2, is unchecked because there is no DNA. This CDR3 has 18 residues. Germline CDR1 DFQATT, CDR2 SNEGSKA (reference sequence). The CDR3 spells CSARGPSPGTSYSETQYF.

This chain uses TRBV4-1 with TRBJ2-7; TCRdb indicates TRBD2, and absent DNA this call remains unverified. Germline loops: CDR1 MGHRA, CDR2 YSYEKL. CDR3 length: 16 residues. CDR3 loop: CASSQDLAGESYEQYF.

The chain employs TRBV19 and TRBJ1-1. CDR3 length: 11 residues. Per germline, CDR1 LNHDA and CDR2 SQIVND (reference sequence). CDR3 region: CASSMGSEAFF. The full variable domain, its missing parts supplied by reference TRBV19 and TRBJ1-1, is DGGITQSPKYLFRKEGQNVTLSCEQNLNHDAMYWYRQDPGQGLRLIYYSQIVNDFQKGDIAEGYSVSREKKESFPLTVTSAQKNPTAFYLCASSMGSEAFFGQGTRLTVV.

V is TRBV29-1 and J is TRBJ1-1; TCRdb's assignment of TRBD1 cannot be checked, as there is no DNA. This CDR3 spans 15 amino acids. Germline CDR1 and CDR2: SQVTM and ANQGSEA. This chain's CDR3 is CSVAGGAFVWTEAFF.

The rearrangement uses TRBV9 and TRBJ2-1; no DNA is available, so the TRBD1 call from TCRdb remains unchecked. Germline V lookup: CDR1 SGDLS, CDR2 YYNGEE. The CDR3 has 13 residues. CDR3 amino acids: CASSWDRGDEQFF.

The CDR3 sequence: CASSDLRGDSEETQYF. J is TRBJ2-5 and V is TRBV12-3 or TRBV12-4; TCRdb reports TRBD1, a call that lacks DNA to check it against. The CDR3 length is 16 residues.

The rearrangement links TRBV14 to TRBJ2-7; absent DNA, TCRdb's TRBD1 call cannot be checked. Germline CDR1 is SGHDN and CDR2 is FVKESK. CDR3 length: 14 amino acids. CDR3 protein: CASSQTRPPIEQYF.

The chain employs TRBV10-3 and TRBJ2-1; TCRdb returns TRBD1, unconfirmable since there is no DNA. The CDR3 runs to 13 residues. Germline V gene sequence: CDR1 ENHRY, CDR2 SYGVKD. CDR3 in amino acids: CAISVTAPNEQFF.

The chain links TRBV29-1 to TRBJ2-1; TCRdb designates TRBD2, a call that cannot be tested without DNA. Per germline, CDR1 SQVTM and CDR2 ANQGSEA. This CDR3 contains 14 residues. CDR3 residues: CSAQTSGYYNEQFF.

V and J are TRBV4-2 and TRBJ2-3; TCRdb's assignment of TRBD2 cannot be checked, as there is no DNA. This CDR3 is built from 17 residues. Germline V gene sequence: CDR1 LGHNA, CDR2 YNFKEQ. This CDR3 reads CASSQEGGRMGTDTQYF.

This sequence joins TRBV7-2 and TRBJ1-2. The CDR3 has 14 residues. Looked up from germline, CDR1 is SGHTA and CDR2 is FQGNSA. CDR3 region: CASSLGTSLGPHTF. Full variable domain (rest looked up from reference TRBV7-2 and TRBJ1-2): GAGVSQSPSNKVTEKGKDVELRCDPISGHTALYWYRQSLGQGLEFLIYFQGNSAPDKSGLPSDRFSAERTGGSVSTLTIQRTQQEDSAVYLCASSLGTSLGPHTFGSGTRLTVV.